This TCR beta chain was observed in a study of blood T cell repertoires in COVID-19. Study as a whole: Acute and convalescent COVID-19 specimens originated in the United States, Italy and Spain.

This CDR3 has 14 residues. Germline CDR1 is SGHDT and CDR2 is YYEEEE. The junction had 8 bases not matched to a gene; V was cut back by 4 bases and J by 7 bases. In the authors' methods: Estimation of nucleated cell counts relied on the amplification of reference gene primers. Assay: immunoSEQ multiplex PCR; the TCRdb copy retains only in-frame clones and omits some. V, J and clone size are those of that table, while D and trimming were read from the DNA. This sample has approximately 160,000 clones, with 84% found just once. The sample comprised peripheral blood. The sequence derives from a man between 18 and 35 years old with active or convalescent COVID-19. The chain has TRBV5-6 and TRBJ2-1, with 7 bases matching TRBD1. The chain's CDR3 is CASSRPGTENEQFF. As DNA, the CDR3 is TGTGCCAGCAGCCGCCCCGGGACAGAAAATGAGCAGTTCTTC.